This T cell receptor (beta chain) is drawn from a study of blood T cell repertoires in COVID-19. At the level of the study: Specimens from acute and convalescent COVID-19 originated in the United States, Italy and Spain. Sources were T cells, B-cell-depleted T cells, or PBMCs; the material itself was cDNA or gDNA.

The CDR3 covers 16 residues. V dropped 3 bases and J dropped 3; count of bases not matched to a gene: 5. Looked up from germline, CDR1 is GTSNPN and CDR2 is SVGIG (reference sequence). Under the authors' procedure: From reference gene primer amplification, estimates of nucleated cell counts were derived. Clones were sequenced by immunoSEQ multiplex PCR, and TCRdb holds only the in-frame ones, with some missing. The V and J calls and clone size come from that table; D and trimming were worked out from the DNA. This table has around 170,000 clones, roughly nine tenths appearing once. The specimen sequenced was peripheral blood. The receptor was isolated from a man younger than 35 who had recovered from COVID-19. The chain is built from TRBV30 and TRBJ2-3; 14 bases fit TRBD2. The CDR3 DNA sequence: TGTGCCTGGAGGGCCCGGACTAGCGGGAGGACAGATACGCAGTATTTT. This translates into CAWRARTSGRTDTQYF.